This T cell receptor beta chain was captured in a study of blood T cell repertoires in COVID-19. As handled by the study authors: Estimation of nucleated cell counts relied on the amplification of reference gene primers. Profiled with immunoSEQ multiplex PCR; TCRdb holds only in-frame clones, not every one. The V and J calls and clone size were taken over from that table, and D and trimming were inferred from the DNA. Here the sample spans 250,000 to 350,000 clones, around 91% being singletons. V dropped 6 bases and J dropped 2 bases, with 15 bases sitting between them. This CDR3 comprises 14 residues. Germline lookup yields CDR1 SGHRS and CDR2 YFSETQ. Allocation to cohorts depended on clinical history reported by the participants.

Sample: PBMCs or T cells enriched from blood (not recorded which). This clonotype was sampled from a woman aged 18-29 years with acute COVID-19. The chain employs TRBV5-1 and TRBJ2-7; the D gene is possibly TRBD2 (7 bases). The CDR3 region has the DNA TGCGCCAGCACGACCGGCGGGGGCCCCTACGAGCAGTACTTC. This codes for CASTTGGGPYEQYF.